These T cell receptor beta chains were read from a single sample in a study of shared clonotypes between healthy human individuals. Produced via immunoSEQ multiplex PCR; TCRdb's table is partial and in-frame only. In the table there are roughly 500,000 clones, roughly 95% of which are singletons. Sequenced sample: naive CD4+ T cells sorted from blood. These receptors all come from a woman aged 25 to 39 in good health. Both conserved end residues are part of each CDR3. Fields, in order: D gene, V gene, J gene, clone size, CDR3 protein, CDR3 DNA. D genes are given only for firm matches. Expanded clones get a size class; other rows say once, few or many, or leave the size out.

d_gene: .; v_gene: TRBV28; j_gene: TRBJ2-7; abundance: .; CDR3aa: CASSLYGGAGDEQYF; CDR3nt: TGTGCCAGCAGTTTATACGGGGGCGCCGGGGACGAGCAGTACTTC
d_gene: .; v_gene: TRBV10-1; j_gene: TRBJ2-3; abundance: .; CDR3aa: CASSDRPTDTQYF; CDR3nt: TGCGCCAGCAGCGACAGGCCCACAGATACGCAGTATTTT
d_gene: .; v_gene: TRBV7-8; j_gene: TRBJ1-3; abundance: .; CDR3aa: CASSLDPPSSVKRNTIYF; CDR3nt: TGTGCCAGCAGCTTAGACCCCCCATCCTCTGTCAAGAGAAACACCATATATTTT
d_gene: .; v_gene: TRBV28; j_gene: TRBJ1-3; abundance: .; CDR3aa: CASSLGRASGNTIYF; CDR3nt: TGTGCCAGCAGTTTGGGCAGGGCCTCTGGAAACACCATATATTTT
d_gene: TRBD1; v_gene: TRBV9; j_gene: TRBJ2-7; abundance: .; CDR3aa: CASSAGQGPWEQYF; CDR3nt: TGTGCCAGCAGCGCTGGACAGGGGCCATGGGAGCAGTACTTC
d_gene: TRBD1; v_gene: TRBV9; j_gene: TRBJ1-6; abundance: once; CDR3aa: CASTRKGTGDSPLHF; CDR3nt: TGTGCCAGCACGCGGAAAGGGACAGGGGATTCACCCCTCCACTTT
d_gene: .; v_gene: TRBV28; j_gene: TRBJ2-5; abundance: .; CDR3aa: CASRRTGRGKTQYF; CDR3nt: TGTGCCAGCAGACGGACGGGACGAGGAAAGACCCAGTACTTC
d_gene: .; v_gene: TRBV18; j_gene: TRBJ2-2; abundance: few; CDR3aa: CASSQVEGANTGELFF; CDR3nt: TGTGCCAGCTCACAAGTGGAGGGTGCGAACACCGGGGAGCTGTTTTTT
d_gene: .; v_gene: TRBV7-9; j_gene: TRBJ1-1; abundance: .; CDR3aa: CASSPLGGVITEAFF; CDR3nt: TGTGCCAGCAGCCCGTTGGGGGGGGTGATAACTGAAGCTTTCTTT
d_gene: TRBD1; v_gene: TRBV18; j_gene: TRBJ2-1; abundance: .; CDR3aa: CASSHTRDRGHNEQFF; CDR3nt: TGTGCCAGCTCACACACCCGGGACAGGGGGCATAATGAGCAGTTCTTC
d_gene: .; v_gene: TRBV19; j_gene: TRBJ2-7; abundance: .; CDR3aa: CASSINPNPGYEQYF; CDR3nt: TGTGCCAGTAGTATAAATCCCAACCCGGGCTACGAGCAGTACTTC
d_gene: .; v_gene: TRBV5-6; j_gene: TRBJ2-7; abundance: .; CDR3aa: CASSPSQYF; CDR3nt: TGTGCCAGCAGCCCTTCCCAGTACTTC
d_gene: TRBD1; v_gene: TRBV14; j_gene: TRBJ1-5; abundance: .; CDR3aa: CASSHPRTGGVRSNQPQHF; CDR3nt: TGTGCCAGCAGCCACCCCAGGACAGGGGGAGTGAGAAGCAATCAGCCCCAGCATTTT
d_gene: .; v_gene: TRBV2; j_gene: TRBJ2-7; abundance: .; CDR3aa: CASSEAGTLVVKQYF; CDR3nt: TGTGCCAGCAGTGAGGCGGGGACCTTGGTGGTCAAGCAGTACTTC
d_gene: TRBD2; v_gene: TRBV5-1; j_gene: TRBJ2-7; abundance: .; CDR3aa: CASRSGLAGGNEQYF; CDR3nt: TGCGCCAGCAGATCGGGACTAGCGGGAGGTAACGAGCAGTACTTC
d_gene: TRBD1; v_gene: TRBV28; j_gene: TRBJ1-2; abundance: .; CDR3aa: CASSFMGTANYGYTF; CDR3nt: TGTGCCAGCAGTTTTATGGGGACAGCTAACTATGGCTACACCTTC
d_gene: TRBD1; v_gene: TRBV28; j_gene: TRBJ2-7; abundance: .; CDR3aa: CASRVLGTGAYEQYF; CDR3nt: TGTGCCAGCAGAGTTCTAGGGACAGGGGCCTACGAGCAGTACTTC
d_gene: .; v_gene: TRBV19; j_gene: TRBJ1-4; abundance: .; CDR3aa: CASSSGDYEKLFF; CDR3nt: TGTGCCAGTAGTTCAGGGGATTATGAAAAACTGTTTTTT
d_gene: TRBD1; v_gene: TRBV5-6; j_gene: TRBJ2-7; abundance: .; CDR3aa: CASSSPPQGRYEQYF; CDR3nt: TGTGCCAGCAGCTCCCCACCACAGGGGAGATACGAGCAGTACTTC
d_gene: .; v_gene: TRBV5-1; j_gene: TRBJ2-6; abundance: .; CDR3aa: CASSLAGTGTSGANVLTF; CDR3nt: TGCGCCAGCAGCTTGGCCGGGACGGGGACCTCTGGGGCCAACGTCCTGACTTTC
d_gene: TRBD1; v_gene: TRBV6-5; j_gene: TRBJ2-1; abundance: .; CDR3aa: CASSPGTGEGEQFF; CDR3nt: TGTGCCAGCAGCCCCGGGACAGGGGAGGGTGAGCAGTTCTTC
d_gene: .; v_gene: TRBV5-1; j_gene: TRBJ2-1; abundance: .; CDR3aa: CASSLGRESDEQFF; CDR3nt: TGCGCCAGCAGCTTGGGTCGGGAGTCCGATGAGCAGTTCTTC
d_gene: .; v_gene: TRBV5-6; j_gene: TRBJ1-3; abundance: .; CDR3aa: CASSAGTPSGNTIYF; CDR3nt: TGTGCCAGCAGCGCTGGGACTCCCTCTGGAAACACCATATATTTT
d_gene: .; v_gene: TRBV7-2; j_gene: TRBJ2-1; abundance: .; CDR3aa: CASSFYAETYNEQFF; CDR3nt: TGTGCCAGCAGCTTTTACGCAGAGACTTACAATGAGCAGTTCTTC
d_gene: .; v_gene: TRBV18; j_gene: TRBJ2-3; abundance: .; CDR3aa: CASSPPTASTDTQYF; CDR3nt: TGTGCCAGCTCACCACCGACAGCTAGCACAGATACGCAGTATTTT
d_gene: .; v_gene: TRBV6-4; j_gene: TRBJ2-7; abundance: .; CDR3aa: CASSEDWGRTYEQYF; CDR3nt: TGTGCCAGCAGTGAAGATTGGGGGAGGACCTACGAGCAGTACTTC
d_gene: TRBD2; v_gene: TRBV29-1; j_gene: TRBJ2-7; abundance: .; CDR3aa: CSVERDSGRWSEQYF; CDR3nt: TGCAGCGTTGAACGAGATAGCGGGAGGTGGAGCGAGCAGTACTTC
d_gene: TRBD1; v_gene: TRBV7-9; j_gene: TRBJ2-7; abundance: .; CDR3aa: CASSPTGESSYEQYF; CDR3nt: TGTGCCAGCAGCCCGACAGGGGAAAGCTCCTACGAGCAGTACTTC
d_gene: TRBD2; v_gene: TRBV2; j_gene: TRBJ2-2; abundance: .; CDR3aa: CASRAVGGSSGELFF; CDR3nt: TGTGCCAGCAGGGCGGTGGGCGGGAGTTCGGGGGAGCTGTTTTTT
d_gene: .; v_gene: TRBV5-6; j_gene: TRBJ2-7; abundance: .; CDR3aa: CASSRGTVGRWQYF; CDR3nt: TGTGCCAGCAGCCGGGGGACAGTGGGGAGGTGGCAGTACTTC
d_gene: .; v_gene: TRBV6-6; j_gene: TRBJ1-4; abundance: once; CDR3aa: CASTPRSGGEKLFF; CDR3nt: TGTGCCAGCACTCCGAGGAGTGGCGGGGAAAAACTGTTTTTT
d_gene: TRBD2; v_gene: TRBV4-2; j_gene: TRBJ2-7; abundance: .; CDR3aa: CASSQASPGGSYEQYF; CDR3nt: TGTGCCAGCAGCCAAGCCTCCCCGGGAGGGTCCTACGAGCAGTACTTC
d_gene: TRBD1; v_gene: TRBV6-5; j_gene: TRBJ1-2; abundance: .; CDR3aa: CASGGTGVGSYGYTF; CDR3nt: TGTGCCAGCGGGGGGACAGGGGTCGGTAGCTATGGCTACACCTTC
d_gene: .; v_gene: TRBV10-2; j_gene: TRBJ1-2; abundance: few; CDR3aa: CASSGVQTNYGYTF; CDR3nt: TGCGCCAGCAGCGGTGTGCAGACTAACTATGGCTACACCTTC
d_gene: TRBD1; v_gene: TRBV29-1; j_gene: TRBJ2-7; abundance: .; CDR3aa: CSVGRQGNSYEQYF; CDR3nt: TGCAGCGTTGGAAGACAGGGAAACTCCTACGAGCAGTACTTC
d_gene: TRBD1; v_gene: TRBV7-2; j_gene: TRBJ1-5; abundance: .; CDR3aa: CASTMGGQGAQPQHF; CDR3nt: TGTGCCAGCACCATGGGGGGACAGGGGGCCCAGCCCCAGCATTTT
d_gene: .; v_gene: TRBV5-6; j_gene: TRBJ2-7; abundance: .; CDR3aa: CASSYEGRPSYEQYF; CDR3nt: TGTGCCAGCAGCTATGAGGGTCGACCCTCCTACGAGCAGTACTTC
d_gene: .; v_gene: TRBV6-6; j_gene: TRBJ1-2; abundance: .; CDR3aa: CASSAGELTF; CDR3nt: TGTGCCAGCAGCGCAGGGGAGCTCACCTTC
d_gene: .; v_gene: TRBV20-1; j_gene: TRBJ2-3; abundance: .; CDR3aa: CSARRLDTQYF; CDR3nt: TGCAGTGCTAGACGGCTAGATACGCAGTATTTT
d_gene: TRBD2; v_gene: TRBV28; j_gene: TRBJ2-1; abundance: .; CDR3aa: CASSLSSGLATPNEQFF; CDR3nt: TGTGCCAGCAGTTTATCTTCGGGACTAGCAACCCCCAATGAGCAGTTCTTC
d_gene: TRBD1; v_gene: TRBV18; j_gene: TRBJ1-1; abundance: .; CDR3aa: CASSQQRGQNEDTEAFF; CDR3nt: TGTGCCAGCTCACAGCAGAGGGGGCAAAATGAGGACACTGAAGCTTTCTTT
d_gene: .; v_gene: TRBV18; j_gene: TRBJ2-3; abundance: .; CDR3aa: CASSLAPGGTDTQYF; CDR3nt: TGTGCCAGCTCACTAGCGCCGGGGGGCACAGATACGCAGTATTTT
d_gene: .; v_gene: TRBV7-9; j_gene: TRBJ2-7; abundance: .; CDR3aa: CASMGGSYEQYF; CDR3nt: TGTGCCAGCATGGGCGGCTCCTACGAGCAGTACTTC
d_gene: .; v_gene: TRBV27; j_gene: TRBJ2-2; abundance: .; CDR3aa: CASSVGRLGELFF; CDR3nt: TGTGCCAGCAGTGTGGGTCGCCTCGGGGAGCTGTTTTTT
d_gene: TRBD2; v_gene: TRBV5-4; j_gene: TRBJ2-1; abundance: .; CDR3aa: CASSGTSGRVSYNEQFF; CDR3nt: TGTGCCAGCAGCGGGACTAGCGGGAGGGTCTCCTACAATGAGCAGTTCTTC
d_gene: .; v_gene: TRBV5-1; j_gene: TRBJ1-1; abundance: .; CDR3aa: CASSDSGVAFF; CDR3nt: TGCGCCAGCAGCGACTCAGGTGTGGCTTTCTTT
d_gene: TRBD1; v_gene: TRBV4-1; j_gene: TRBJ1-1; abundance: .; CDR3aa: CASSHFPGTGDNRGEAFF; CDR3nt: TGCGCCAGCAGCCACTTTCCCGGGACAGGGGATAATAGAGGTGAAGCTTTCTTT
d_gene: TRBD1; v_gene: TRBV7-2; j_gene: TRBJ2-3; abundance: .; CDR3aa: CASKTGPPTDTQYF; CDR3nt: TGTGCCAGCAAGACAGGGCCTCCTACAGATACGCAGTATTTT
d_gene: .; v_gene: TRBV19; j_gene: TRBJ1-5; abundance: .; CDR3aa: CASSARGQPQHF; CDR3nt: TGTGCCAGTAGTGCCAGGGGTCAGCCCCAGCATTTT
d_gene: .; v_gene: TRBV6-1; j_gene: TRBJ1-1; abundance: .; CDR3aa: CASSAALNTEAFF; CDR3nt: TGTGCCAGCAGTGCCGCGCTGAACACTGAAGCTTTCTTT
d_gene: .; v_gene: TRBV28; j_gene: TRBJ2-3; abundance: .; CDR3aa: CASSLGRTTDTQYF; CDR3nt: TGTGCCAGCAGTCTGGGACGGACCACAGATACGCAGTATTTT
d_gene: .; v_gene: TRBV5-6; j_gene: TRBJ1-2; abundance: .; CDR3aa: CASSLQGYGYTF; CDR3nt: TGTGCCAGCAGCTTGCAGGGGTATGGCTACACCTTC
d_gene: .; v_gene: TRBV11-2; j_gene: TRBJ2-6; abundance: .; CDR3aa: CASRPRTGANVLTF; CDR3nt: TGTGCCAGCAGGCCTAGGACTGGGGCCAACGTCCTGACTTTC
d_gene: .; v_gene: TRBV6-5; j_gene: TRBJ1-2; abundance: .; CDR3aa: CASSYSTVRPYGYTF; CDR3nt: TGTGCCAGCAGTTACTCGACGGTTAGACCCTATGGCTACACCTTC
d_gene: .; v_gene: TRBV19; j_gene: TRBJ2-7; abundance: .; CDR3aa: CASSIAVSYEQYF; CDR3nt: TGTGCCAGTAGTATAGCGGTGAGCTACGAGCAGTACTTC